This T cell receptor (beta chain) was identified during a study of cytomegalovirus exposure and HLA in healthy donors. The germline gives CDR1 KGHSH, CDR2 LQKENI. V was shortened by 3 bases and J by 3 bases, with 14 bases between the two germline ends. There are 15 residues in the CDR3. In the PCR, 60 Vbeta and 13 Jbeta primers were used. Profiling relied on immunoSEQ multiplex PCR, and the TCRdb table lists in-frame clones only, not all of them. This repertoire shows about 180,000 clones, about 78% found once; its top ten account for 13%. The TCR was taken from a woman between 45 and 65 years old in good health and CMV-seropositive. J is TRBJ2-5 and V is TRBV18; tentatively, D is TRBD2 (7 bases). Input material: PBMCs. The CDR3 loop is CASSPRAGAEETQYF. The CDR3 coding sequence is TGTGCCAGCTCACCGAGGGCGGGGGCTGAAGAGACCCAGTACTTC.